This T cell receptor (beta chain) was identified during a study of tumor-infiltrating lymphocytes in primary liver carcinoma. Regarding the study as a whole: Tumor samples exhibited a significantly greater top-250-clone fraction than blood samples (p = 0.039).

This clonotype has at least ten counts. The antigen remains undetermined. The germline V gene encodes CDR1 SQVTM and CDR2 ANQGSEA. CDR3 length: 13 amino acids. V was clipped by 4 bases and J by 3 bases, with 11 bases between them. From approximately 20-30 mg of unsorted bulk tissue, DNA and RNA were co-extracted together. Total RNA (around 510 ng) served as template for TCR beta cDNA synthesis primed by a constant-region primer. Construction of TCR beta libraries relied on three successive nested multiplex PCR rounds employing slightly modified ARM-PCR. It was with TRBV1-TRBV30 forward primers and a C-beta reverse primer that the first two PCR rounds were run, at roughly 10 cycles each. One entry per CDR3 protein, called by TCRdb with MiXCR from the multiplex PCR reads. Among around 190,000 distinct CDR3 sequences listed, just under 85% were seen once.

Sample: tumor tissue from primary liver carcinoma. V usage is TRBV29-1 and J usage is TRBJ2-3, with D perhaps matching TRBD1 or TRBD2 (6 bases each). This receptor was identified in a man aged 40-55 years with primary liver carcinoma and hepatitis B virus infection. The CDR3 region is CSVVGGWTDTQYF. Written as DNA, the CDR3 is TGCAGCGTTGTGGGGGGCTGGACAGATACGCAGTATTTT.